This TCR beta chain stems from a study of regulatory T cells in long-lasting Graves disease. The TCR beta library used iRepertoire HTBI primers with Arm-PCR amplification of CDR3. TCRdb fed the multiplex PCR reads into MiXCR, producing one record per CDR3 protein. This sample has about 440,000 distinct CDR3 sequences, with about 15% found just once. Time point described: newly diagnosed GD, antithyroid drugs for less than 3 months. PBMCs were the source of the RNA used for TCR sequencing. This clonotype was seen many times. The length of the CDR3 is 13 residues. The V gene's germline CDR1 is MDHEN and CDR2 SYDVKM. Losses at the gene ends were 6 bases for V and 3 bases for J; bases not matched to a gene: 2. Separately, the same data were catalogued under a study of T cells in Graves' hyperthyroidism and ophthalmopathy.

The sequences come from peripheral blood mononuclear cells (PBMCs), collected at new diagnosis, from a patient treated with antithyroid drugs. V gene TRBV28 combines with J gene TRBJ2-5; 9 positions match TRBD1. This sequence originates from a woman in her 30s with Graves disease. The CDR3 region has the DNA TGTGCCAGCAGCCGGACAGGGGAAGAGACCCAGTACTTC. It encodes CASSRTGEETQYF.